This T cell receptor (beta chain) was identified in a study of early T cells in non-severe SARS-CoV-2 infection (dated by TCRdb to 2020 to 2022). At the level of the whole study: Because TCR sequencing was done on bulk RNA from unsorted whole blood, the alpha and beta chains could not be paired.

Set within a cohort of healthcare workers in London, UK, this nested case-control study involved weekly PCR testing of nasopharyngeal swabs along with blood sampling. Between 23 and 31 March 2020, the week of the UK lockdown, healthcare workers were enrolled and then followed up weekly for as long as 16 weeks. The investigation overall reported the following: VDJdb matching was skewed toward anti-spike CD8 responses and likely underestimated virus-specific expansions by missing private and CD4 specificities.

The library relied on 5' RACE. Data came from a NextSeq 500. In the TCR library protocol, unique molecular identifiers were attached to individual cDNA molecules to correct for PCR bias and sequencing error. TCR alpha and beta chains were both sequenced, and the abundances of alpha and beta sequences in each sample were closely correlated with each other. Per the source publication's procedure: Decombinator V4 was used to annotate the V gene, J gene and CDR3 of the TCR sequences. Expanded TCRs were defined as changing significantly between any two time points under a Poisson model with p below 0.0001. TCR abundances were normalised to the total number of TCRs sequenced per sample and expressed as counts per million. TRAV1-2 paired with TRAJ12, TRAJ20 or TRAJ33 defined MAIT TCRs, while TRAV10 paired with TRAJ18 defined iNKT TCRs. A search of VDJdb, accessed on 1 November 2021, was run for TCRs annotated to CMV, EBV and SARS-CoV-2, with TCRs annotated for multiple antigens excluded. The raw public data were reprocessed by TCRdb itself: fastp quality trimming at Q25, MiXCR clonotype calling, in-frame beta chains only. Rows matching on CDR3 protein sequence are summarized as one entry with the most common DNA and genes. In this record, the V and J calls reflect TCRdb's handling and not the investigators' own analysis. Across this sample there are roughly 57,000 distinct CDR3 sequences, with 12% seen only once. The leading ten clones occupy about 2.7% of the sample.

Turning to this clonotype: Its antigen is not yet known. Nothing much larger sits one base from this clone, and base qualities are not available.

Trimming takes 4 bases from V and 4 bases from J, and the germline ends sit 15 bases apart. CDR1 and CDR2 (SGHVS, FNYEAQ) derive from the germline V gene. Spanning cysteine to phenylalanine, the CDR3 consists of 15 amino acids. Of all the DNA, just the CDR3 is kept, 45 bases in frame from base 1. The receptor's source is an adult who was a healthcare worker with PCR-confirmed SARS-CoV-2 infection or an uninfected control (not recorded which). In this chain, TRBV7-6 is recombined with TRBJ2-3; the D assignment is uncertain and may be TRBD1 or TRBD2, with 5 bases supporting each. The sequencing here drew on whole blood, taken at baseline. CDR3 loop: CASSSRGPPADTQYF. The bases are TGTGCCAGCAGCTCGAGGGGACCCCCGGCAGATACGCAGTATTTT. With the rest looked up from the reference TRBV7-6 and TRBJ2-3 genes rather than sequenced, the full variable domain is GAGVSQSPRYKVTKRGQDVALRCDPISGHVSLYWYRQALGQGPEFLTYFNYEAQQDKSGLPNDRFSAERPEGSISTLTIQRTEQRDSAMYRCASSSRGPPADTQYFGPGTRLTVL.